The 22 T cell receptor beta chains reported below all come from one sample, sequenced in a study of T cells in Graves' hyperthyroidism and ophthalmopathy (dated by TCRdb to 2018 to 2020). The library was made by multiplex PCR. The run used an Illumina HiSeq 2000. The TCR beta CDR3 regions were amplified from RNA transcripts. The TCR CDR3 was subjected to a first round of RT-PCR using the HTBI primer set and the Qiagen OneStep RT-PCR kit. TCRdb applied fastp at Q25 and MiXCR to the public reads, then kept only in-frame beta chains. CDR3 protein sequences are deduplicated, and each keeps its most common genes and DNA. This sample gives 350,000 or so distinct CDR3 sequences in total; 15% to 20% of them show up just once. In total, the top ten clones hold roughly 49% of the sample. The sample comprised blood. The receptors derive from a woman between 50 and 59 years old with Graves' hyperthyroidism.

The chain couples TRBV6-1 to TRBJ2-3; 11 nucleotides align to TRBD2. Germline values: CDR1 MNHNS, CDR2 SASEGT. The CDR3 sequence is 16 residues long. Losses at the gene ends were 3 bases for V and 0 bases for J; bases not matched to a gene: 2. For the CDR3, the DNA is TGTGCCAGCAGTGAGATAGCGGGGGGGAGCACAGATACGCAGTATTTT. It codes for CASSEIAGGSTDTQYF.

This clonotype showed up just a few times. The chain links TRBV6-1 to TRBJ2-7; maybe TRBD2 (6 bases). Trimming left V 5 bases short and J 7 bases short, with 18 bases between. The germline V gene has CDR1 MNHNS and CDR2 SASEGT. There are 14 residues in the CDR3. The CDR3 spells CASSPLVEGQEQYF. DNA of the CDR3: TGTGCCAGCAGTCCCCTGGTGGAGGGGCAGGAGCAGTACTTC.

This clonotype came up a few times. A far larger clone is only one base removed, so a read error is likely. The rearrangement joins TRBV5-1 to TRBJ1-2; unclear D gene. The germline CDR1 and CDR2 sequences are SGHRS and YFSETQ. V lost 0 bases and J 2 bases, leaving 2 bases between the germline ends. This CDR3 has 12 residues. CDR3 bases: TGCGCCAGCAGCTTGGACAACTATGGCTACACCTTC. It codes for CASSLDNYGYTF.

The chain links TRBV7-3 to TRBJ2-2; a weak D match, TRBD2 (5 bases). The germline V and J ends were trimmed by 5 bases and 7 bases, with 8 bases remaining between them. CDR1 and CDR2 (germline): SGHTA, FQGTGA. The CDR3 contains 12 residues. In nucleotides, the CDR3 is TGTGCCAGCAGCACCGGGGTCGGGGAGCTGTTTTTT. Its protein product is CASSTGVGELFF.

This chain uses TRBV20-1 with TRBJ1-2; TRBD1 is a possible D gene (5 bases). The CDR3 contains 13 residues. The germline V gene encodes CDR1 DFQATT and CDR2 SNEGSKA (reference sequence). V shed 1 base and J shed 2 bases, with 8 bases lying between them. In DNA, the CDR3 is TGCAGTGCTAGAGGACAGTCAAACTATGGCTACACCTTC. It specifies CSARGQSNYGYTF.

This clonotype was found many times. The CDR3 DNA is TGCGCCAGCAGGACGGGCGGGGAGCTGTTTTTT. It codes for CASRTGGELFF. This rearrangement joins TRBV5-1 to TRBJ2-2; no reliable D call. The CDR3 contains 11 residues. V shed 5 bases and J shed 7 bases, with 6 bases lying between them. CDR1 SGHRS and CDR2 YFSETQ come from the germline V gene.

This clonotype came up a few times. The DNA for the CDR3 is TGTGCCAGCAGCCAAGAAGGAGGGGCGCGAACTGAAGCTTTCTTT. This gives the protein CASSQEGGARTEAFF. V is TRBV3-1 and J is TRBJ1-1; D may be TRBD1 (5 bases). The CDR3 is 15 residues long. V lost 0 bases and J lost 5, with 13 bases in between. Per germline, CDR1 LGHDT and CDR2 YNNKEL (reference sequence). The whole variable domain, remainder taken from reference TRBV3-1 and TRBJ1-1, is DTAVSQTPKYLVTQMGNDKSIKCEQNLGHDTMYWYKQDSKKFLKIMFSYNNKELIINETVPNRFSPKSPDKAHLNLHINSLELGDSAVYFCASSQEGGARTEAFFGQGTRLTVV.

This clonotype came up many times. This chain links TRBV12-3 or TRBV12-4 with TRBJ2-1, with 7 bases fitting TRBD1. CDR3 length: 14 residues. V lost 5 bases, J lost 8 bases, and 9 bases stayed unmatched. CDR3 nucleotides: TGTGCCAGCAGTCTAACAGGGGAATTGGATGAGCAGTTCTTC. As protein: CASSLTGELDEQFF.

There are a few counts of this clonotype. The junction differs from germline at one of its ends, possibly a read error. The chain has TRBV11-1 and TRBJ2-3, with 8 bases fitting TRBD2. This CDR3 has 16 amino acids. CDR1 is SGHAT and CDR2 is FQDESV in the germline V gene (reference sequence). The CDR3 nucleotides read TGTGCCAGCAGCACCCGTAGCGGGGCTGGCACAAATACGCAGTATTTT. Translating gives CASSTRSGAGTNTQYF.

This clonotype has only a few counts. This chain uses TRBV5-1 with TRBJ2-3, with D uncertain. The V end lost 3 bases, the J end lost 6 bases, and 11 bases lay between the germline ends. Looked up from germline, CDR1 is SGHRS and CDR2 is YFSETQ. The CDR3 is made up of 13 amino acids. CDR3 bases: TGCGCCAGCAGCTCGCTGCTGTCCGATACGCAGTATTTT. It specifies CASSSLLSDTQYF.

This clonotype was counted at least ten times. CDR3 nucleotides: TGTGCCTGGAGTCAGACTAGCGAGCCCTACGAGCAGTACTTC. Amino acids: CAWSQTSEPYEQYF. The chain uses TRBV30 and TRBJ2-7; 8 nucleotides match TRBD2. After removal of 2 bases from V and 2 bases from J, the junction contained 5 bases not matched to a gene. From germline, CDR1 is GTSNPN and CDR2 SVGIG (reference sequence). The CDR3 loop spans 14 amino acids.

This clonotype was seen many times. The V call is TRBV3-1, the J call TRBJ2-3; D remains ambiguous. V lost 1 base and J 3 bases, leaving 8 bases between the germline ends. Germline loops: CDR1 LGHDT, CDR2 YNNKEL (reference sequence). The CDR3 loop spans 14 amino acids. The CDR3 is CASSQVVLTDTQYF. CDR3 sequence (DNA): TGTGCCAGCAGCCAAGTCGTCCTGACAGATACGCAGTATTTT.

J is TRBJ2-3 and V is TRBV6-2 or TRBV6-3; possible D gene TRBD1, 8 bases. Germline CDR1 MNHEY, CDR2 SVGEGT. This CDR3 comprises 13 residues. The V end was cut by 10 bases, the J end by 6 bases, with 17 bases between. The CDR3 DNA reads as TGTGCCACCTCGGACAGGGAGGGGGATACGCAGTATTTT. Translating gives CATSDREGDTQYF.

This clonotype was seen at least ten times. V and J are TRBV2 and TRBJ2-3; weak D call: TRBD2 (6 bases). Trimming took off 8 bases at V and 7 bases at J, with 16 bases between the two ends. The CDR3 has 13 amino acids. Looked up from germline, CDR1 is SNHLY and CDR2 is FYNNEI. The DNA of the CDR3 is TGTGCCAGCGTCCGGGGGTCCCCAAATACGCAGTATTTT. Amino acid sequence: CASVRGSPNTQYF.

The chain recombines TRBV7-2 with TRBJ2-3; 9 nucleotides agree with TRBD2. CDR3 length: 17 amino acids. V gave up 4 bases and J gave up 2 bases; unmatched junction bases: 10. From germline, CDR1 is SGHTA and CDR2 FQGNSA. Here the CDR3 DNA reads TGTGCCAGCAGCTCCCCCGAGACTAGCGGCAACACAGATACGCAGTATTTT. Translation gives CASSSPETSGNTDTQYF.

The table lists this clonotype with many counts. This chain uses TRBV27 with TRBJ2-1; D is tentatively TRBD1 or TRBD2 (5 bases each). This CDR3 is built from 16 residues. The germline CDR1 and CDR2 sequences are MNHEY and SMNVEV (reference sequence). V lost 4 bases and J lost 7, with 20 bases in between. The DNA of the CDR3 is TGTGCCAGCAGTTCTGGGAGCGGTGGGAAGGGGAATGAGCAGTTCTTC. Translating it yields CASSSGSGGKGNEQFF.

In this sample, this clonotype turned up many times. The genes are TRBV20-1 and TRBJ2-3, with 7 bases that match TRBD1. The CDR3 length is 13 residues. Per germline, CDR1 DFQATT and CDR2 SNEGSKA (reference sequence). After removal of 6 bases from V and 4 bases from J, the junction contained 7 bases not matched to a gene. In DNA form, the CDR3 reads TGCAGTGCCGAAAGACAGGGAGCAGATACGCAGTATTTT. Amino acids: CSAERQGADTQYF.

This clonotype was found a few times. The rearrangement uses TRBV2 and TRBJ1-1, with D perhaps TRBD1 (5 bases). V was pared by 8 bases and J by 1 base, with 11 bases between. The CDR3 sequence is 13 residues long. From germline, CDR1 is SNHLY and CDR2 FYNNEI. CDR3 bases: TGTGCCAGCGGAGACAGTACGAACACTGAAGCTTTCTTT. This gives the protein CASGDSTNTEAFF.

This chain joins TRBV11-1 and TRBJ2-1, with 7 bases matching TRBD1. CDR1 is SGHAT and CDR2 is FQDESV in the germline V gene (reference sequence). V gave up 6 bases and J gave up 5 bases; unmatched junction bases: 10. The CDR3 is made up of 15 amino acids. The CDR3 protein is CASRTGTAADNEQFF. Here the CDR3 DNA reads TGTGCCAGCAGAACCGGGACAGCCGCGGACAATGAGCAGTTCTTC.

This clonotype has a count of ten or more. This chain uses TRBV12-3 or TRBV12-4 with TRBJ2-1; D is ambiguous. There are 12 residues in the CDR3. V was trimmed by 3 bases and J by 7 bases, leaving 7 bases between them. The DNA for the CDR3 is TGTGCCAGCAGTTTCGCGAGAAATGAGCAGTTCTTC. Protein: CASSFARNEQFF.

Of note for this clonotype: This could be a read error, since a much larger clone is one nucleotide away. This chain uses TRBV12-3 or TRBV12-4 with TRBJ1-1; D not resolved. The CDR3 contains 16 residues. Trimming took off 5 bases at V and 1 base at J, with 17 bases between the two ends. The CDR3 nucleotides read TGTGCCAGCAGTCCTCTTTGGCAGCGGTGGAACACTGAAGCTTTCTTT. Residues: CASSPLWQRWNTEAFF.

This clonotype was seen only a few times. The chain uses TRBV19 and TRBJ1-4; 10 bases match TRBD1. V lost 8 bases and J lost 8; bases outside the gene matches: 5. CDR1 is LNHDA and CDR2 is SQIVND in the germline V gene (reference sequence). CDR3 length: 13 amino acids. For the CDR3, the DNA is TGTGCCAGTGCTGGGACAGGGGACGAAAAACTGTTTTTT. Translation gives CASAGTGDEKLFF.